Below, 8 T cell receptor beta chains from the same sample are listed, as sequenced in a study of blood T cell repertoires in COVID-19 (dated by TCRdb to between 2020 and 2021). Library construction relied on the immunoSEQ multiplex PCR assay. TCRdb limited this immuneACCESS table to in-frame rearrangements with V and J called. A share of clones is missing; checked studies link under half to unresolved V genes, and the rest is unexplained. The sample profile shows 300,000 to 350,000 clones; approximately 90% of them were found once. In total, the top ten clones hold approximately 10% of the sample. Source material: peripheral blood. Receptor source: a man aged 30 to 45 with COVID-19, enrolled during active disease.

V usage is TRBV29-1 and J usage is TRBJ2-5, with TRBD1 matching over 10 bases. CDR1 is SQVTM, CDR2 ANQGSEA, per germline. The CDR3 covers 13 residues. Trimming at V came to 1 base and at J to 11 bases, leaving 7 bases not matched to a gene. CDR3 sequence (DNA): TGCAGCGTTGAAGCAGGACAGGGGGACCGGCAGTACTTC. This sequence encodes CSVEAGQGDRQYF.

The chain joins TRBV16 to TRBJ2-3; 16 bases line up with TRBD2. This CDR3 contains 20 residues. The germline V gene has CDR1 KGHSY and CDR2 FQNENV. V shed 6 bases and J 3 bases; nucleotides not matched to a gene: 15. The CDR3 region has the DNA TGTGCCAGCAGTCGGTTCGCCGGGACTAGCGGGAGGGCCGGGACAGATACGCAGTATTTT. It codes for CASSRFAGTSGRAGTDTQYF.

This chain connects TRBV7-2 to TRBJ2-1; D gene unclear. This CDR3 contains 14 residues. Germline CDR1 SGHTA, CDR2 FQGNSA. V was trimmed by 1 base and J by 6 bases, leaving 10 bases between them. CDR3 loop: CASSLDYLVNEQFF. The CDR3 DNA reads as TGTGCCAGCAGCTTAGACTATCTCGTCAATGAGCAGTTCTTC.

This clone has only one observation. V and J are TRBV5-1 and TRBJ2-3; TRBD1 aligns across 8 bases. The V gene end was trimmed by 5 bases and the J gene end by 5 bases; junction bases not matched to a gene: 7. Germline assignment: CDR1 SGHRS and CDR2 YFSETQ. The CDR3 has 14 amino acids. CDR3 bases: TGCGCCAGCAGAGCAGGGACAGGATTAGATACGCAGTATTTT. It encodes CASRAGTGLDTQYF.

On this clone itself: This probably arose from a read error, given a far larger clone one base away. This chain uses TRBV11-2 with TRBJ2-1; TRBD2 matches at 12 bases. From germline, CDR1 is SGHAT and CDR2 FQNNGV. V was clipped by 1 base and J by 3 bases; unmatched bases: 1. The CDR3 is 16 residues long. CDR3 in DNA: TGTGCCAGCAGCTTAGGACTAGCGGGAGTCTACAATGAGCAGTTCTTC. Its protein product is CASSLGLAGVYNEQFF.

The chain joins TRBV5-6 to TRBJ1-2, with D maybe TRBD1 (6 bases). The CDR3 extends over 13 amino acids. CDR1 is SGHDT and CDR2 is YYEEEE in the germline V gene. Trimming removed 5 bases from V and 2 bases from J, with 10 bases in between. In nucleotides, the CDR3 is TGTGCCAGCAGGCGACAGGTGAACTATGGCTACACCTTC. It translates to CASRRQVNYGYTF.

CDR3 in DNA: TGTGCCAGCAGTCAGGAGGGATGGTTAGGGGCCTACGAGCAGTACTTC. Translating it yields CASSQEGWLGAYEQYF. The chain uses TRBV7-2 and TRBJ2-7, with D maybe TRBD2 (6 bases). This CDR3 has 16 residues. The V gene lost 6 bases and the J gene lost 2 bases, with 20 bases spanning the gap. The germline V gene has CDR1 SGHTA and CDR2 FQGNSA.

This clone was observed once. The gene calls are TRBV2 and TRBJ2-3; 7 bases align to TRBD2. CDR3 length: 13 amino acids. Trimming cost V 6 bases and J 9 bases; bases outside gene matches: 9. The germline V gene encodes CDR1 SNHLY and CDR2 FYNNEI. This CDR3 is CASRGGWEQTQYF. The CDR3 DNA sequence: TGTGCCAGCAGGGGGGGGTGGGAACAAACGCAGTATTTT.